The next 17 T cell receptor beta chains were all read from a single sample in a study of cytomegalovirus exposure and HLA in healthy donors. Amplification used 60 Vbeta primers and 13 Jbeta primers. Produced via immunoSEQ multiplex PCR; TCRdb's table is partial and in-frame only. The sample records 95,000 to 100,000 clones, approximately 77% being singletons. Sequencing was performed on PBMCs. All receptors derive from a female donor in good health and CMV-seronegative.

Here the CDR3 reads CSAPLSEPQHF. In DNA form, the CDR3 reads TGCAGTGCTCCTCTATCGGAGCCCCAGCATTTT. The rearrangement links TRBV20-1 to TRBJ1-5; D unclear. The CDR3 is 11 residues long. Germline CDR1 DFQATT, CDR2 SNEGSKA (reference sequence). The ends were cut back, 5 bases at V and 8 bases at J, with 10 bases in the middle.

The chain is built from TRBV6-6 and TRBJ2-7, with TRBD1 identical over 9 bases. This CDR3 comprises 13 residues. Looked up from germline, CDR1 is MNHNY and CDR2 is SVGAGI (reference sequence). The trim removed 5 bases at V and 3 bases at J, leaving 2 bases unmatched. CDR3 sequence: CASSRTGVYEQYF. CDR3 DNA: TGTGCCAGCAGTCGGACAGGGGTCTACGAGCAGTACTTC.

Comment on this clone: Sequence at one end of the junction differs from germline and may be a read error. This chain links TRBV7-9 with TRBJ1-4, with D possibly TRBD1 on 6 matching bases. This CDR3 contains 16 residues. Germline V CDR1 and CDR2: SEHNR, FQNEAQ (reference sequence). The CDR3 sequence is CSSSLAGAARGEKLFF. The DNA of the CDR3 is TGTTCCAGCAGCTTAGCGGGGGCTGCCCGGGGTGAAAAACTGTTTTTT.

This clone was observed once. The chain links TRBV19 to TRBJ1-2; 7 bases line up with TRBD1. J lost 3 bases, V lost 8 bases, and 6 bases had no gene match. CDR3 length equals 13 residues. Germline assignment: CDR1 LNHDA and CDR2 SQIVND (reference sequence). DNA of the CDR3: TGTGCCAGTGGGGGACAGCCCTACTATGGCTACACCTTC. This encodes CASGGQPYYGYTF.

This chain links TRBV4-2 with TRBJ2-1, with 7 bases identical to TRBD2. V gave up 0 bases and J gave up 13 bases; unmatched junction bases: 6. From germline, CDR1 is LGHNA and CDR2 YNFKEQ. The CDR3 spans 13 residues. Here the CDR3 DNA reads TGTGCCAGCAGCCAAGATAGCGGGCACCCACAGTTCTTC. Its translation: CASSQDSGHPQFF.

This sequence joins TRBV4-1 and TRBJ2-3; 8 bases fit TRBD1. Germline V gene data show CDR1 as MGHRA and CDR2 as YSYEKL. CDR3 length: 15 residues. V lost 1 base and J lost 5; bases outside the gene matches: 5. CDR3 region: CASSQAQGAQDTQYF. The CDR3 coding sequence is TGCGCCAGCAGCCAAGCGCAGGGGGCGCAAGATACGCAGTATTTT.

V usage is TRBV18 and J usage is TRBJ1-1; 11 nucleotides align to TRBD1. The CDR3 is made up of 17 amino acids. V lost 3 bases and J lost 1; bases outside the gene matches: 7. CDR1 and CDR2 (germline): KGHSH, LQKENI. CDR3 sequence reads: CASSPLGQGAANTEAFF. CDR3 bases: TGTGCCAGCTCACCTCTCGGACAGGGGGCAGCGAACACTGAAGCTTTCTTT. The full variable domain, with the rest looked up from reference TRBV18 and TRBJ1-1, is NAGVMQNPRHLVRRRGQEARLRCSPMKGHSHVYWYRQLPEEGLKFMVYLQKENIIDESGMPKERFSAEFPKEGPSILRIQQVVRGDSAAYFCASSPLGQGAANTEAFFGQGTRLTVV.

The CDR3 reads CASSTTGGTEAFF. CDR3 coding DNA: TGTGCCAGCAGTACGACAGGGGGCACTGAAGCTTTCTTT. The rearrangement links TRBV5-4 to TRBJ1-1, with 9 positions matching TRBD1. The germline V gene has CDR1 SGHNT and CDR2 YYREEE (reference sequence). V shed 5 bases and J 4 bases; nucleotides not matched to a gene: 3. CDR3 length equals 13 residues.

The chain is built from TRBV6-5 and TRBJ1-3; 8 bases line up with TRBD1. CDR1 is MNHEY and CDR2 is SVGAGI in the germline V gene. The CDR3 consists of 15 residues. V lost 4 bases to trimming and J lost 2 bases; unmatched junction nucleotides: 4. CDR3 DNA: TGTGCCAGCAGTTTAACGACAGGGGCTGGAAACACCATATATTTT. This gives the protein CASSLTTGAGNTIYF.

The rearrangement uses TRBV7-8 and TRBJ1-2; D gene ambiguous. Trimming removed 1 base at V and 7 bases at J, with 10 bases between. The CDR3 has 13 amino acids. Germline-derived CDR1 and CDR2 are SGHVS and FQNEAQ. CDR3 nucleotides: TGTGCCAGCAGCTTAGTTTCGGCGGCTGGCTACACCTTC. Its protein product is CASSLVSAAGYTF.

V and J are TRBV7-8 and TRBJ2-7; D uncertain. This CDR3 comprises 10 residues. Germline-derived CDR1 and CDR2 are SGHVS and FQNEAQ. V was trimmed by 4 bases and J by 4 bases, leaving 2 bases between them. The CDR3, as DNA: TGTGCCAGCAGCTCTTACGAGCAGTACTTC. Translating it yields CASSSYEQYF.

V is TRBV5-4 and J is TRBJ1-1; 9 positions agree with TRBD1. V dropped 0 bases and J dropped 7; count of bases not matched to a gene: 1. Germline CDR1 and CDR2: SGHNT and YYREEE (reference sequence). This CDR3 is built from 13 residues. The CDR3 coding sequence is TGTGCCAGCAGCTTGGACAGGGGGCTTGAAGCTTTCTTT. It encodes CASSLDRGLEAFF. Variable domain in full (rest from reference TRBV5-4 and TRBJ1-1): ETGVTQSPTHLIKTRGQQVTLRCSSQSGHNTVSWYQQALGQGPQFIFQYYREEENGRGNFPPRFSGLQFPNYSSELNVNALELDDSALYLCASSLDRGLEAFFGQGTRLTVV.

This sequence joins TRBV7-2 and TRBJ2-3; weak D call: TRBD1 (6 bases). Trimming pared 1 base from V and 0 bases from J, leaving 14 bases between. The germline CDR1 and CDR2 sequences are SGHTA and FQGNSA. The CDR3 consists of 17 residues. The CDR3 reads CASSLGTGITSTDTQYF. The CDR3 DNA reads as TGTGCCAGCAGCTTAGGAACAGGGATAACTAGCACAGATACGCAGTATTTT.

This chain connects TRBV30 to TRBJ1-5, with D unresolved. Trimming removed 2 bases at V and 3 bases at J, with 17 bases between. The CDR3 is 16 amino acids. Per the germline V gene, CDR1 is GTSNPN and CDR2 is SVGIG (reference sequence). CDR3 coding DNA: TGTGCCTGGAGTACGCGAGGGAGGGAAGACAATCAGCCCCAGCATTTT. Amino acid sequence: CAWSTRGREDNQPQHF.

This clone is a singleton in its sample. This chain joins TRBV19 and TRBJ1-1; D unclear. In germline, CDR1 is LNHDA, CDR2 SQIVND (reference sequence). The germline V and J ends were trimmed by 3 bases and 12 bases, with 20 bases remaining between them. The CDR3 loop spans 14 amino acids. Here the CDR3 reads CASSISFRGRGPFF. The CDR3 DNA follows: TGTGCCAGTAGTATCTCTTTTCGGGGTCGTGGGCCTTTCTTT.

J is TRBJ2-1 and V is TRBV19; weak D call: TRBD2 (5 bases). This CDR3 spans 15 amino acids. Germline V gene data show CDR1 as LNHDA and CDR2 as SQIVND (reference sequence). V dropped 1 base and J dropped 6 bases, with 13 bases sitting between them. CDR3 residues: CASSIGTVAGNEQFF. The CDR3 DNA reads as TGTGCCAGTAGTATAGGAACGGTCGCGGGCAATGAGCAGTTCTTC.

V usage is TRBV27 and J usage is TRBJ2-5, with D maybe TRBD2 (5 bases). The end of the DNA aligns better with TRBJ2-7, so the J call may be wrong. Germline V gene lookup returns CDR1 MNHEY and CDR2 SMNVEV (reference sequence). The CDR3 has 11 amino acids. CDR3 sequence: CASSLGGEQYF. CDR3 nucleotides: TGTGCCAGCAGTTTAGGAGGCGAGCAGTACTTC.